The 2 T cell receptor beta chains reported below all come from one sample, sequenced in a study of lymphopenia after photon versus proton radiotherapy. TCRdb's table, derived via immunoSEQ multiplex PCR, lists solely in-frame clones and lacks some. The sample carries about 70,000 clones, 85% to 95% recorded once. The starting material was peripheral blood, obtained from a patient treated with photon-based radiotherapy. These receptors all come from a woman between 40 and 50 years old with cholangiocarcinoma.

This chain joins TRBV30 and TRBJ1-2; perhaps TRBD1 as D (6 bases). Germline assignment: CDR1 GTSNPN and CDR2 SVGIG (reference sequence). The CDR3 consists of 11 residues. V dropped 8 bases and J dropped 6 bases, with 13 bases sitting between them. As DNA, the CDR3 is TGTGCCGGTACAGGGAGCAATGGCTACACCTTC. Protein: CAGTGSNGYTF.

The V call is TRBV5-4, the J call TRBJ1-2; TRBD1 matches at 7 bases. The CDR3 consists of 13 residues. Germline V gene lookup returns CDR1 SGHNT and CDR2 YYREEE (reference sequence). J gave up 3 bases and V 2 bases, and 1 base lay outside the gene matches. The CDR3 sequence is CASSFDRDYGYTF. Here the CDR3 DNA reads TGTGCCAGCAGCTTCGACAGGGACTATGGCTACACCTTC.